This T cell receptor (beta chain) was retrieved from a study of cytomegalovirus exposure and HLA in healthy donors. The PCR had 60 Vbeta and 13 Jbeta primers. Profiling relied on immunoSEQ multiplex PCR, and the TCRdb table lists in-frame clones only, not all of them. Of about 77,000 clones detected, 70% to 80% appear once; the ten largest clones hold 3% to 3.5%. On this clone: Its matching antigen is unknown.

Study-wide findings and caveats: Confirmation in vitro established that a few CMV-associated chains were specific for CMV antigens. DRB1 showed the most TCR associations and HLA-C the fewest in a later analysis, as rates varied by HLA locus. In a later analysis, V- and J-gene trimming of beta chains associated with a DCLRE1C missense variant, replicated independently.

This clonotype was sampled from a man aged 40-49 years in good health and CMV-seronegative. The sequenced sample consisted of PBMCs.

The CDR3 loop reads CASSVSAVYGYTF. The CDR3, as DNA: TGTGCCAGCAGCGTCTCCGCAGTATATGGCTACACCTTC. The genes are TRBV9 and TRBJ1-2; D is uncertain. This CDR3 has 13 amino acids. V lost 2 bases, J lost 5 bases, and 10 bases lay in between. Germline V gene data show CDR1 as SGDLS and CDR2 as YYNGEE. The variable domain in full, completed from reference TRBV9 and TRBJ1-2, reads DSGVTQTPKHLITATGQRVTLRCSPRSGDLSVYWYQQSLDQGLQFLIQYYNGEERAKGNILERFSAQQFPDLHSELNLSSLELGDSALYFCASSVSAVYGYTFGSGTRLTVV.